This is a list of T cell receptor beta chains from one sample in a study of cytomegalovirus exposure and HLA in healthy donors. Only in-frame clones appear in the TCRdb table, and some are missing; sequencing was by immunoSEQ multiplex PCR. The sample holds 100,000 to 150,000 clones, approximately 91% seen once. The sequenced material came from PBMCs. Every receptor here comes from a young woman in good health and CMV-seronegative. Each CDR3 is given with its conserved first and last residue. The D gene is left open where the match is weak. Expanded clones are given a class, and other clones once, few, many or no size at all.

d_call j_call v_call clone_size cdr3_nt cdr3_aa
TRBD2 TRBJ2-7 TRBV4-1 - TGCGCCAGCAGCCAAGGGCACTTGCAGCGGGGCTACGAGCAGTACTTC CASSQGHLQRGYEQYF
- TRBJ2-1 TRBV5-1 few TGCGCCAGCAGCTTGGGGGACTTCAACAATGAGCAGTTCTTC CASSLGDFNNEQFF
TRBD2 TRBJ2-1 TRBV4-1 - TGCGCCAGCAGCCCTTCTAGCGGAGAGCAGTTCTTC CASSPSSGEQFF
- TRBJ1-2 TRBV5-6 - TGTGCCAGCACCCGCGGACTTGAGGATGGCTACACCTTC CASTRGLEDGYTF
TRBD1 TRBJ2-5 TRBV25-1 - TGTGCCAGCAGTGATCCGGGACAGGGGTTAGAGACCCAGTACTTC CASSDPGQGLETQYF
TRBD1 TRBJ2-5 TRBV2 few TGTGCCAGCAGTGAAACGGGGACAGGGGGGACCCAGTACTTC CASSETGTGGTQYF
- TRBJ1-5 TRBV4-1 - TGCGCCAGCAGCCAGACCGGAAGGGGTGAAGGTCAGCCCCAGCATTTT CASSQTGRGEGQPQHF
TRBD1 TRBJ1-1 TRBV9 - TGTGCCAGCAGCGTCGCCACCGGGACAGTGAACACTGAAGCTTTCTTT CASSVATGTVNTEAFF
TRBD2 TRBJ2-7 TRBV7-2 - TGTGCCAGCAGCTTAGGACTAGCCAGCGAGCAGTACTTC CASSLGLASEQYF
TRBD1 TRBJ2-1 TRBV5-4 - TGTGCCAGCAACGACAGGGGGCTAGATGAGCAGTTCTTC CASNDRGLDEQFF
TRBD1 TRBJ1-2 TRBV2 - TGTGCCAGCAGTAACCCGGGACAGGGGGCGTCCGGCTACACCTTC CASSNPGQGASGYTF
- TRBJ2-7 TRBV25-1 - TGTGCCAGCAGTGCATGGGGCGCAGTCGATGAGCAGTACTTC CASSAWGAVDEQYF
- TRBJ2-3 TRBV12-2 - TGTGCAAGTCGCTTATGGACTTGCGGAGATAGCACAGATACGCAGTATTTT CASRLWTCGDSTDTQYF
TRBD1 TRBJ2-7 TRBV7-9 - TGTGCCAGCAGCTTCCAGGGGGTTCGGGAGCAGTACTTC CASSFQGVREQYF
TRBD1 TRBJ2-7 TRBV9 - TGTGCCAGCAGCCTCCATCCCGGGACAGGGTTTTACGAGCAGTACTTC CASSLHPGTGFYEQYF
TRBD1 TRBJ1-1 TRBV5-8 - TGTGCCAGCAGCTTCCGGGACAGGGAAGGAGCTTTCTTT CASSFRDREGAFF
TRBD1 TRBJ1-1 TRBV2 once TGTGCCAGCAGCCGACAGGGCTACCCTGAAGCTTTCTTT CASSRQGYPEAFF
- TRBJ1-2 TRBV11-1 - TGTGCCAGCAGCCCCCGCGGTACTTCTATTCGGTACACCTTC CASSPRGTSIRYTF
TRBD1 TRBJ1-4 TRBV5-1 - TGTGCCAGCAGCGCTGCAAGGACAGGGGGTGAAAAACTGTTTTTT CASSAARTGGEKLFF
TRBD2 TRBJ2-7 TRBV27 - TGTGCCAGCAGTTTCTCTAGCGGCTCCTACGAGCAGTACTTC CASSFSSGSYEQYF
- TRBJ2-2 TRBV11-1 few TGTGCCAGCAGCTTCTACACCGGGGAGCTGTTTTTT CASSFYTGELFF
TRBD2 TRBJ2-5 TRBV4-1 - TGCGCCAGCAGCCGAGGACTAGCGGGAGTGTACGAGACCCAGTACTTC CASSRGLAGVYETQYF
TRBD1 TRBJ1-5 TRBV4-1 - TGCGCCAGCAGCTCTCGACAGGGGGCGACTCAGCCCCAGCATTTT CASSSRQGATQPQHF
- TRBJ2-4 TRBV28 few TGTGCCAGCACAAGAAGGGGCATTCAGTACTTC CASTRRGIQYF
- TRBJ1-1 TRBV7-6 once TGTGCCAGCAGCTTGAGGGAAGTAGGGACTGAAGCTTTCTTT CASSLREVGTEAFF
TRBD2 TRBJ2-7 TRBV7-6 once TGTGCCAGCAGCGAAGGGGTGGGCGGGAGTAGTTACGAGCAGTACTTC CASSEGVGGSSYEQYF
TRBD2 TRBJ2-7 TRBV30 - TGTGCCTGGAGTGTAGCTAGCGGGAGGTCTTACGAGCAGTACTTC CAWSVASGRSYEQYF
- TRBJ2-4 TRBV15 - TGTGCCACCAGCACTCGGGGGGCAGCCAAAAACATTCAGTACTTC CATSTRGAAKNIQYF
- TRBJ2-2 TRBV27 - TGTGCCAGCAGCTCCCCGGGGGAAGGCACCGGGGAGCTGTTTTTT CASSSPGEGTGELFF